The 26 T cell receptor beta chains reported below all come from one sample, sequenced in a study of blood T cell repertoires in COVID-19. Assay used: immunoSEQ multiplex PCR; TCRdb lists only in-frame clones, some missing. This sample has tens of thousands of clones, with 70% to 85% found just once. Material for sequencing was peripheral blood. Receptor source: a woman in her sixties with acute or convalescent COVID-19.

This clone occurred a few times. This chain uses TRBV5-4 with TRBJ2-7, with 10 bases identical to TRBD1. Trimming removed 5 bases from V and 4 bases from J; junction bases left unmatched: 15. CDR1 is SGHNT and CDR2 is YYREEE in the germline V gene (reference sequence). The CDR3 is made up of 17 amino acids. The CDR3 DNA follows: TGTGCCAGCAGAACCTCCGGCTGGGGACAGGGGACTTACGAGCAGTACTTC. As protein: CASRTSGWGQGTYEQYF.

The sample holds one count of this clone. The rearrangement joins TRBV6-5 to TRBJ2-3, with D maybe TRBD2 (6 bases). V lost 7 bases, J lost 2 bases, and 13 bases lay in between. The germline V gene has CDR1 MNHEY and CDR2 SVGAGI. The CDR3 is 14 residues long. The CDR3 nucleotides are TGTGCCAGCAACGGGGCGGGATCCACAGATACGCAGTATTTT. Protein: CASNGAGSTDTQYF.

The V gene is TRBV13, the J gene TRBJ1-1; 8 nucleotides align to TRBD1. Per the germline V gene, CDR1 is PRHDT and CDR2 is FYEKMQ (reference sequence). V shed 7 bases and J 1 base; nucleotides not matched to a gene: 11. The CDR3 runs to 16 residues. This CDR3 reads CASTTRTRGRNTEAFF. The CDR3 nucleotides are TGTGCCAGCACTACCCGTACCAGGGGGCGGAACACTGAAGCTTTCTTT.

The CDR3 protein is CASKYLGTGENTEAFF. The CDR3 region has the DNA TGTGCCAGCAAATATCTCGGGACAGGTGAGAACACTGAAGCTTTCTTT. This rearrangement joins TRBV28 to TRBJ1-1, with 8 bases identical to TRBD1. V was clipped by 7 bases and J by 1 base; unmatched bases: 11. The V gene's germline CDR1 is MDHEN and CDR2 SYDVKM. The CDR3 totals 16 residues.

The CDR3 nucleotides read TGTGCCAGCAGTCCCCAGGGGAACACTGAAGCTTTCTTT. The encoded protein is CASSPQGNTEAFF. The chain uses TRBV12-3 or TRBV12-4 and TRBJ1-1, with TRBD1 as a possible D gene (5 bases). This CDR3 is 13 amino acids long. V shed 5 bases and J shed 1 base, with 8 bases lying between them.

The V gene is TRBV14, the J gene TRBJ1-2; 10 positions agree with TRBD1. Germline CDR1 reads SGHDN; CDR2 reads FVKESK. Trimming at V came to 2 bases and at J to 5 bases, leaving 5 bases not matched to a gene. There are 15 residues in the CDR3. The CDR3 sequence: CASSQRTGGNYGYTF. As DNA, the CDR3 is TGTGCCAGCAGCCAACGGACAGGGGGAAATTATGGCTACACCTTC.

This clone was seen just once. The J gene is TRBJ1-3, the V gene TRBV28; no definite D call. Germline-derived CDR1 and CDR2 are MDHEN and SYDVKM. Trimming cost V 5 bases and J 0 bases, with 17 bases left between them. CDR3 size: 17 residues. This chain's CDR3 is CASSIQLTSHSGNTIYF. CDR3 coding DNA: TGTGCCAGCAGTATCCAACTGACATCCCACTCTGGAAACACCATATATTTT.

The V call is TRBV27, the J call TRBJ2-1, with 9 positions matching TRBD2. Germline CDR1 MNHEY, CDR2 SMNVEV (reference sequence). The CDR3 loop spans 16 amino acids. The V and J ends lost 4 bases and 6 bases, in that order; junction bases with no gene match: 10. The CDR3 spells CASSSALAGQLNEQFF. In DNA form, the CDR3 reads TGTGCCAGCAGTTCCGCTCTAGCGGGACAGCTCAATGAGCAGTTCTTC.

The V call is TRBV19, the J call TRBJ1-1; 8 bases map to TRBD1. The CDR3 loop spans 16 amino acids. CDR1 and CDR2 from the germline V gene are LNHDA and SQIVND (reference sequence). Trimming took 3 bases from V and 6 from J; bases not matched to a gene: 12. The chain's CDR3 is CASSMTRTGRGSEAFF. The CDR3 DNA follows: TGTGCCAGTAGTATGACCCGGACAGGGAGAGGGTCTGAAGCTTTCTTT.

DNA for the CDR3: TGTGCCAGCAGTGATGACGGAGAGAACACTGAAGCTTTCTTT. It encodes CASSDDGENTEAFF. This chain links TRBV6-1 with TRBJ1-1, with D uncertain. CDR1 and CDR2 (germline): MNHNS, SASEGT. The CDR3 runs to 14 residues. Trimming removed 3 bases at V and 1 base at J, with 9 bases between.

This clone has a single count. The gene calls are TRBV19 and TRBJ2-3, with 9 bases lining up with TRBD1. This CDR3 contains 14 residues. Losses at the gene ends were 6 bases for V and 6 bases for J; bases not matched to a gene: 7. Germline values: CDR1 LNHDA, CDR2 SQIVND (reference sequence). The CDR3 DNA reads TGTGCCAGTAGGGAAACAGGGGGCAGGGATACGCAGTATTTT. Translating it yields CASRETGGRDTQYF. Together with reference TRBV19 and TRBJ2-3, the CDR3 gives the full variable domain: DGGITQSPKYLFRKEGQNVTLSCEQNLNHDAMYWYRQDPGQGLRLIYYSQIVNDFQKGDIAEGYSVSREKKESFPLTVTSAQKNPTAFYLCASRETGGRDTQYFGPGTRLTVL.

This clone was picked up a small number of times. The CDR3, as DNA: TGTGCCAGCAGTCGACAGGGATCAGAAGCTTTCTTT. As protein: CASSRQGSEAFF. The chain links TRBV6-6 to TRBJ1-1; 7 bases map to TRBD1. Germline CDR1 is MNHNY and CDR2 is SVGAGI (reference sequence). V lost 5 bases, J lost 8 bases, and 5 bases stayed unmatched. This CDR3 is built from 12 residues.

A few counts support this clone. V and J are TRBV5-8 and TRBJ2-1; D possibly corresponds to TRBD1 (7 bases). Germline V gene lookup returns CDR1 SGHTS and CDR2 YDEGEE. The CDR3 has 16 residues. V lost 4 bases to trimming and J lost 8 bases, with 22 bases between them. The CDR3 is CASSPGGGGELYEQFF. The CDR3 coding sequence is TGTGCCAGCAGCCCCGGAGGGGGCGGGGAGTTATATGAGCAGTTCTTC.

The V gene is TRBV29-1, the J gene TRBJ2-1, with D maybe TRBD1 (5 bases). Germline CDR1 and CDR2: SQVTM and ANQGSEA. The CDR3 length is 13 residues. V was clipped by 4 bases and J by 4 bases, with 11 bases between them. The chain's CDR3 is CSVVTGQYNEQFF. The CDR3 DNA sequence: TGCAGCGTTGTTACAGGCCAATACAATGAGCAGTTCTTC.

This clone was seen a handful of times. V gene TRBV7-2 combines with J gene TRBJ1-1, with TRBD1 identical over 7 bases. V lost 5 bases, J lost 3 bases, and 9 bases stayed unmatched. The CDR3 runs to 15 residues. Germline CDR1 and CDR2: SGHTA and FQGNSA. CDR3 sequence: CASSPRGQGDTEAFF. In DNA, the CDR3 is TGTGCCAGCAGCCCCCGCGGGCAGGGGGACACTGAAGCTTTCTTT.

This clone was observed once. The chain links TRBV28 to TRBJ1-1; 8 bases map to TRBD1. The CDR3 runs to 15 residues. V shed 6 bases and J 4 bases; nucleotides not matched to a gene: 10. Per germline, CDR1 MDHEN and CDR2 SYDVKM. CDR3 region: CASRPRDRWATEAFF. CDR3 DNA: TGTGCCAGCAGGCCCCGGGACAGGTGGGCCACTGAAGCTTTCTTT.

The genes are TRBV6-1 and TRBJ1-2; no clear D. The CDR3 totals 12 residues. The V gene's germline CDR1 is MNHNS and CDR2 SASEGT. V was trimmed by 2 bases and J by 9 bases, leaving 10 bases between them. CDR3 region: CASSEPGRSYTF. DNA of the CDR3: TGTGCCAGCAGTGAACCGGGGAGGAGCTACACCTTC.

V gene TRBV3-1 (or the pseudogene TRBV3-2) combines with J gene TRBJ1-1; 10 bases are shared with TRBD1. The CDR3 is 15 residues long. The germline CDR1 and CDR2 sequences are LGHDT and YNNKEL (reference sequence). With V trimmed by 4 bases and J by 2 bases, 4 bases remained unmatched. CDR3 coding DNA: TGTGCCAGCAGCCGAGTGACAGGGGGCAACACTGAAGCTTTCTTT. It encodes CASSRVTGGNTEAFF.

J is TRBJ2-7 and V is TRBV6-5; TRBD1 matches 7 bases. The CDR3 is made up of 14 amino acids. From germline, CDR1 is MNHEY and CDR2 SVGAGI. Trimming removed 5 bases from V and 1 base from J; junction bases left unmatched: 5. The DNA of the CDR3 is TGTGCCAGCAGTCAGCAGGGGGTATCCTACGAGCAGTACTTC. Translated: CASSQQGVSYEQYF.

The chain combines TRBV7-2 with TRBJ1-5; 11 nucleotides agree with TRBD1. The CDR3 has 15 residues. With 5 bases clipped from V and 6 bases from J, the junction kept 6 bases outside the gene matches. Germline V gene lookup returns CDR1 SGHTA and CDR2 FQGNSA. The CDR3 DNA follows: TGTGCCAGCAGCCCCAGGACAGGGGGCCTTCAGCCCCAGCATTTT. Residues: CASSPRTGGLQPQHF.

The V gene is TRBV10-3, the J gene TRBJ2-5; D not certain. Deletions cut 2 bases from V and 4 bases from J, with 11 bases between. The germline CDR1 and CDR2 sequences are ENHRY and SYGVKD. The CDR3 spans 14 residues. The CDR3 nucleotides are TGTGCCATCAGTGAGAAAAAACAGATAGAGACCCAGTACTTC. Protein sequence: CAISEKKQIETQYF.

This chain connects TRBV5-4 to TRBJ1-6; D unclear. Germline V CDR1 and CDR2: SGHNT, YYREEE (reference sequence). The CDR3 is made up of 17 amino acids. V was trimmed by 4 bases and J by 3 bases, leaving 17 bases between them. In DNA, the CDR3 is TGTGCCAGCAGCGCGGACGGACGGAGCGGCTATAATTCACCCCTCCACTTT. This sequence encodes CASSADGRSGYNSPLHF.

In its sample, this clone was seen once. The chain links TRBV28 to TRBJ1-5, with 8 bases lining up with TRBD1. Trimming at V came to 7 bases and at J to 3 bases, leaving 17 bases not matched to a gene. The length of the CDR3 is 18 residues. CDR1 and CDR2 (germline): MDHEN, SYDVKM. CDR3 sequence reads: CASNPPGRGHQNNQPQHF. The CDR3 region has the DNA TGTGCCAGCAACCCCCCGGGCAGGGGGCACCAGAACAATCAGCCCCAGCATTTT.

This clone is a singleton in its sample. This chain's CDR3 is CASAPRGRGVHNEQFF. Here the CDR3 DNA reads TGTGCCAGCGCCCCACGCGGGCGGGGGGTACACAATGAGCAGTTCTTC. The V gene is TRBV5-4, the J gene TRBJ2-1; 8 bases fit TRBD2. Germline CDR1 is SGHNT and CDR2 is YYREEE (reference sequence). The CDR3 runs 16 residues. With 7 bases clipped from V and 5 bases from J, the junction kept 14 bases outside the gene matches.

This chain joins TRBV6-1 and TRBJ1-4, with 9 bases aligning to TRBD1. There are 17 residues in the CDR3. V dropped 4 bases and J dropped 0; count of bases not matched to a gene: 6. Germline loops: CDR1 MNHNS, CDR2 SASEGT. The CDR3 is CASSARQGVATNEKLFF. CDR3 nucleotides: TGTGCCAGCAGTGCTCGACAGGGGGTTGCAACTAATGAAAAACTGTTTTTT.

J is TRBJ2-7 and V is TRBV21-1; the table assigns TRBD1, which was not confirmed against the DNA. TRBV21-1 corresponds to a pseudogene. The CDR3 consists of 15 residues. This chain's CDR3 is CASSIQGDGAYEQYF. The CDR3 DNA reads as TGTGCCAGCAGCATTCAGGGGGACGGCGCCTACGAGCAGTACTTC.